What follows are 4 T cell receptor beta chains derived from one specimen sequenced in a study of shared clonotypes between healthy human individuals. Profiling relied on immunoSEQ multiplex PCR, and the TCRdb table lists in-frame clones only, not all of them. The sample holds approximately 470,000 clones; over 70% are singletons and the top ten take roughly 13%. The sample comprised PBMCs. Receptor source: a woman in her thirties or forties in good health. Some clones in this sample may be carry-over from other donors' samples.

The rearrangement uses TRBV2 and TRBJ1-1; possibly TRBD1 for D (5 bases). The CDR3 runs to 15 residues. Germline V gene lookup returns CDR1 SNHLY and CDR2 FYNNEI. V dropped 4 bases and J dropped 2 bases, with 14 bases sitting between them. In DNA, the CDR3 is TGTGCCAGCAGTGTGGGGGACCCAGAAAACACTGAAGCTTTCTTT. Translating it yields CASSVGDPENTEAFF.

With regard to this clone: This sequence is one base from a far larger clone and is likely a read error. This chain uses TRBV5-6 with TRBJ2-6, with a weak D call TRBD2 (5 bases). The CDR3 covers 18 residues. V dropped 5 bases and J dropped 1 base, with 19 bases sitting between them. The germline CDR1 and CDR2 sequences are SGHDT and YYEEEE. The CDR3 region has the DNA TGTGCCAGCAGTTTCTCGGACGGGGTATTATCTGGGGCCAACGTCCTGACTTTC. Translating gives CASSFSDGVLSGANVLTF.

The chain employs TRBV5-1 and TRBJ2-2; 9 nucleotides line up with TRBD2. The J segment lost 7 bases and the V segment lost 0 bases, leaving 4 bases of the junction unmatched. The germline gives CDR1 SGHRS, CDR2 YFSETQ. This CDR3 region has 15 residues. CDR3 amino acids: CASSLALAGVGELFF. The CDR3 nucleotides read TGCGCCAGCAGCTTGGCATTAGCGGGAGTCGGGGAGCTGTTTTTT.

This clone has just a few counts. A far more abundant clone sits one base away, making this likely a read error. The CDR3 sequence: CTSSPRDNNQPQHF. The CDR3 DNA follows: TGTACCAGCAGCCCCCGGGACAACAATCAGCCCCAGCATTTT. This chain links TRBV27 with TRBJ1-5; TRBD1 might be the D (6 bases). In germline, CDR1 is MNHEY, CDR2 SMNVEV (reference sequence). The CDR3 is 14 amino acids.